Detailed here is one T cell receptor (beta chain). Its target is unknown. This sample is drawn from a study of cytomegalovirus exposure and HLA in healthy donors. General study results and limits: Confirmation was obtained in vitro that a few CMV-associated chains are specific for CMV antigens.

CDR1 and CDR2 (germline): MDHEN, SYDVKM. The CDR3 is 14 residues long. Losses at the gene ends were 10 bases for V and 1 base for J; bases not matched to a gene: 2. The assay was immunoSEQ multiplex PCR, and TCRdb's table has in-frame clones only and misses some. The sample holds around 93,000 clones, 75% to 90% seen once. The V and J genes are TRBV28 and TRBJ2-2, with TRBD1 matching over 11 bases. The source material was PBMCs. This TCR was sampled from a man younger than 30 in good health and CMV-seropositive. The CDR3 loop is CATGTGGNTGELFF. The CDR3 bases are TGTGCCACCGGGACAGGGGGGAACACCGGGGAGCTGTTTTTT.